This TCR beta chain was sequenced for a study of cytotoxic CD8 clonotypes in ibrutinib-treated CLL. Clones were read by immunoSEQ multiplex PCR, and TCRdb kept only the in-frame ones, dropping some. The sample lists around 15,000 clones, roughly two thirds occurring once. This CDR3 spans 13 amino acids. The V gene's germline CDR1 is SNHLY and CDR2 FYNNEI. With 8 bases clipped from V and 0 bases from J, the junction kept 4 bases outside the gene matches. This sequence joins TRBV2 and TRBJ2-7; 7 nucleotides agree with TRBD1. Material: PBMCs, obtained before ibrutinib treatment. This sequence originates from a human donor with chronic lymphocytic leukemia. In DNA, the CDR3 is TGTGCCAGCGTCTGGGACAGCTCCTACGAGCAGTACTTC. Translated, it gives CASVWDSSYEQYF.